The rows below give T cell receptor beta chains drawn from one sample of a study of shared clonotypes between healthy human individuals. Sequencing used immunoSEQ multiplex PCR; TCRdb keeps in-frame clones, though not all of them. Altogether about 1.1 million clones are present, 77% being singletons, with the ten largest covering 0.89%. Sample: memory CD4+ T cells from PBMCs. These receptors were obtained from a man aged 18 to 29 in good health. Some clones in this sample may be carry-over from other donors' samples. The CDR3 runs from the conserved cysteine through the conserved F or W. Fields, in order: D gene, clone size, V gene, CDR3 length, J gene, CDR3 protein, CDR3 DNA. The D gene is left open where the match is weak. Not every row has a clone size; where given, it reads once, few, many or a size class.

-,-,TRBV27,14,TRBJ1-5,CASRTGGQGQPQHF,TGTGCCAGCAGGACGGGGGGGCAGGGTCAGCCCCAGCATTTT
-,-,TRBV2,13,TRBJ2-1,CASPGTLIEMQFF,TGTGCCAGTCCCGGGACTCTGATTGAAATGCAGTTCTTC
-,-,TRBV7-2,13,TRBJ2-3,CASSIRGADTQYF,TGTGCCAGCAGCATACGCGGGGCAGATACGCAGTATTTT
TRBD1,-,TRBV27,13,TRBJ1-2,CASRATGVGGYTF,TGTGCCAGCAGAGCCACAGGGGTGGGCGGCTACACCTTC
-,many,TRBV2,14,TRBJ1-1,CASSKETGSREAFF,TGTGCCAGCAGTAAAGAAACAGGGAGTAGGGAAGCTTTCTTT
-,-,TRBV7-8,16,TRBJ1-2,CASSLDGRANRYGYTF,TGTGCCAGCAGCTTAGATGGCCGGGCCAACCGCTATGGCTACACCTTC
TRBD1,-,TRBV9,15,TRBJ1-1,CASSVAGQGNTEAFF,TGTGCCAGCAGCGTAGCGGGACAGGGGAACACTGAAGCTTTCTTT
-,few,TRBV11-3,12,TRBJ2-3,CASSLDTITQYF,TGTGCCAGCAGCTTAGACACGATTACGCAGTATTTT
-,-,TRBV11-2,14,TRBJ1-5,CASSLVSVPWPQHF,TGTGCCAGCAGCTTAGTCTCTGTACCCTGGCCCCAGCATTTT
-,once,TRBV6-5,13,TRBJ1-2,CASSPTTAILYTF,TGTGCCAGCAGTCCTACGACAGCCATCCTCTACACCTTC
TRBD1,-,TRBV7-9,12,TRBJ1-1,CASEGAGTEAFF,TGTGCCAGCGAGGGGGCAGGCACTGAAGCTTTCTTT
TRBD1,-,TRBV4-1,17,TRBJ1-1,CASSQGSGGVRNTEAFF,TGCGCCAGCAGCCAAGGATCAGGGGGCGTCCGAAACACTGAAGCTTTCTTT
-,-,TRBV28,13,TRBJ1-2,CASSLLGGGGYTF,TGTGCCAGCAGTTTATTAGGGGGTGGTGGCTACACCTTC
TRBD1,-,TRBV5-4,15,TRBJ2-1,CASTEPRTGTDEQFF,TGTGCCAGCACCGAACCCCGGACAGGGACGGATGAGCAGTTCTTC
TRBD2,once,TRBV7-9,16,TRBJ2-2,CASSLTIAGGPFELFF,TGTGCCAGCAGCTTGACTATAGCGGGAGGGCCTTTCGAGCTGTTTTTT
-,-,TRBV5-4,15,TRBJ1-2,CASSLSSGLGYGYTF,TGTGCCAGCAGCTTGTCGTCAGGATTGGGCTATGGCTACACCTTC
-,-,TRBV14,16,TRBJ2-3,CASSQGRGGGTDTQYF,TGTGCCAGCAGCCAAGGCCGCGGCGGGGGCACAGATACGCAGTATTTT
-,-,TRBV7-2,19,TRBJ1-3,CASSPASEGRQSSGNTIYF,TGTGCCAGCAGCCCCGCTTCTGAGGGACGACAGAGCTCTGGAAACACCATATATTTT